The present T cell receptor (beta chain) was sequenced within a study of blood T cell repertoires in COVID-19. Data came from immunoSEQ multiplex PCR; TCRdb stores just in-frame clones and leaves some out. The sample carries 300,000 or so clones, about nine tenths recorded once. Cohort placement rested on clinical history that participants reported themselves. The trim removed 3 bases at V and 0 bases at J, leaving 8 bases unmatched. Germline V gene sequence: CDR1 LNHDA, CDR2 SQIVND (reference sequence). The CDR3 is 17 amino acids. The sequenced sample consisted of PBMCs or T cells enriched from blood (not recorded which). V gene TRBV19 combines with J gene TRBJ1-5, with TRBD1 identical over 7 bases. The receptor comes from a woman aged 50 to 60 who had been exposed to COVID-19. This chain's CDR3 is CASSILHRGYSNQPQHF. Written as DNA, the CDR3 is TGTGCCAGTAGTATCTTACACAGGGGTTATAGCAATCAGCCCCAGCATTTT.